One sample yielded the 21 T cell receptor beta chains listed below, sequenced in a study of cytomegalovirus exposure and HLA in healthy donors. 13 Jbeta primers and 60 Vbeta primers were used for the PCR. Sequenced by immunoSEQ multiplex PCR; TCRdb stores in-frame clones only, minus some. The sample shows some 150,000 clones, around 68% of them seen only once. The sequencing sample was made of PBMCs. The receptors shown here come from a man in his forties in good health and CMV-seronegative.

V usage is TRBV2 and J usage is TRBJ2-7, with TRBD1 as a possible D gene (5 bases). The CDR3 sequence is 14 residues long. V lost 6 bases and J 5 bases, leaving 17 bases between the germline ends. The germline V gene encodes CDR1 SNHLY and CDR2 FYNNEI. CDR3: CASSVTGYRDEQYF. The CDR3 DNA reads as TGTGCCAGCAGCGTTACAGGCTATCGGGACGAGCAGTACTTC.

The chain carries TRBV6-5 and TRBJ2-1, with 7 bases matching TRBD1. V gave up 6 bases and J gave up 4 bases; unmatched junction bases: 6. This CDR3 spans 14 amino acids. The germline V gene encodes CDR1 MNHEY and CDR2 SVGAGI. Here the CDR3 DNA reads TGTGCCAGCAGAGGACAGGTTACATACAATGAGCAGTTCTTC. Amino acid sequence: CASRGQVTYNEQFF.

This clone has a handful of counts. The chain joins TRBV12-5 to TRBJ1-4; D ambiguous. Per germline, CDR1 LGHNT and CDR2 FRNRAP. This CDR3 has 13 amino acids. Trimming took off 3 bases at V and 7 bases at J, with 9 bases between the two ends. The CDR3 sequence is CASGLKGSEKLFF. CDR3 nucleotide sequence: TGTGCTAGTGGTTTAAAAGGGAGTGAAAAACTGTTTTTT. Using reference TRBV12-5 and TRBJ1-4 for the parts outside the CDR3, the full variable domain is DARVTQTPRHKVTEMGQEVTMRCQPILGHNTVFWYRQTMMQGLELLAYFRNRAPLDDSGMPKDRFSAEMPDATLATLKIQPSEPRDSAVYFCASGLKGSEKLFFGSGTQLSVL.

This clone has just one count. The chain links TRBV19 to TRBJ2-1; a weak D match, TRBD2 (6 bases). Deletions cut 6 bases from V and 3 bases from J, with 15 bases between. CDR1 and CDR2 (germline): LNHDA, SQIVND (reference sequence). CDR3 length equals 15 residues. The CDR3 region has the DNA TGTGCCAGTAGCCCTCTAAGCGGGTACTACAATGAGCAGTTCTTC. This gives the protein CASSPLSGYYNEQFF. Full variable domain (outside the CDR3, taken from reference TRBV19 and TRBJ2-1): DGGITQSPKYLFRKEGQNVTLSCEQNLNHDAMYWYRQDPGQGLRLIYYSQIVNDFQKGDIAEGYSVSREKKESFPLTVTSAQKNPTAFYLCASSPLSGYYNEQFFGPGTRLTVL.

This chain uses TRBV4-1 with TRBJ2-1, with 7 positions matching TRBD2. The germline V gene has CDR1 MGHRA and CDR2 YSYEKL. J was trimmed by 9 bases and V by 2 bases; bases with no gene match: 10. There are 15 residues in the CDR3. Here the CDR3 DNA reads TGCGCCAGCAGCCAACCGGGGACTAAGTGGCGTGAGCAGTTCTTC. It codes for CASSQPGTKWREQFF.

The V call is TRBV15, the J call TRBJ2-4; TRBD1 matches 10 bases. With V trimmed by 1 base and J by 12 bases, 3 bases remained unmatched. The CDR3 loop spans 13 amino acids. In germline, CDR1 is LNHNV, CDR2 YYDKDF (reference sequence). The CDR3 loop reads CATSRGTGGSQYF. CDR3 in DNA: TGTGCCACCAGCAGAGGGACAGGGGGATCTCAGTACTTC.

The chain combines TRBV25-1 with TRBJ1-2, with D possibly being TRBD1 (6 bases). CDR1 and CDR2 from the germline V gene are MGHDK and SYGVNS. The CDR3 sequence is 13 residues long. Trimming took off 1 base at V and 6 bases at J, with 9 bases between the two ends. The CDR3 nucleotides are TGTGCCAGCAGTGAATTCAACAGGGATGGCTACACCTTC. This codes for CASSEFNRDGYTF.

J is TRBJ2-1 and V is TRBV19, with D maybe TRBD2 (6 bases). This CDR3 is 17 amino acids long. Germline CDR1 reads LNHDA; CDR2 reads SQIVND (reference sequence). The germline V and J ends were trimmed by 5 bases and 7 bases, with 24 bases remaining between them. CDR3 in DNA: TGTGCCAGTAGTTGGTGGACTGGGACTCAGGTAGAGAATGAGCAGTTCTTC. Protein: CASSWWTGTQVENEQFF.

The chain combines TRBV5-6 with TRBJ2-7; TRBD1 is a possible D gene (6 bases). Germline CDR1 is SGHDT and CDR2 is YYEEEE. Trimming took 4 bases from V and 3 from J, leaving 14 bases between them. This CDR3 region has 14 residues. DNA of the CDR3: TGTGCCAGCAGCGGGTGGGGCAGGGGCTACGAGCAGTACTTC. Translation: CASSGWGRGYEQYF.

This sequence joins TRBV7-6 and TRBJ2-7, with 7 nucleotides matching TRBD1. V lost 6 bases and J lost 2; bases outside the gene matches: 7. The CDR3 is made up of 14 amino acids. Germline CDR1 is SGHVS and CDR2 is FNYEAQ. CDR3 nucleotide sequence: TGTGCCAGCAGACCTACTGGGACAGCCTACGAGCAGTACTTC. Protein: CASRPTGTAYEQYF.

The rearrangement uses TRBV5-1 and TRBJ2-5, with 9 bases aligning to TRBD2. Trimming removed 4 bases from V and 4 bases from J; junction bases left unmatched: 17. Germline values: CDR1 SGHRS, CDR2 YFSETQ. The CDR3 has 18 residues. The CDR3: CASSPGGSGSSGGETQYF. Here the CDR3 DNA reads TGCGCCAGCAGCCCGGGGGGTAGCGGGAGTAGCGGAGGAGAGACCCAGTACTTC.

J is TRBJ1-1 and V is TRBV29-1; D unclear. Germline lookup yields CDR1 SQVTM and CDR2 ANQGSEA. This CDR3 has 12 amino acids. V shed 4 bases and J shed 4 bases, with 10 bases lying between them. For the CDR3, the DNA is TGCAGCGTTGGGACTATGGGCACTGAAGCTTTCTTT. The encoded protein is CSVGTMGTEAFF.

The CDR3 nucleotides read TGTGCCAGTAGTATGGAGGGTCATAGCAATCAGCCCCAGCATTTT. Its translation is CASSMEGHSNQPQHF. J is TRBJ1-5 and V is TRBV19; no firm D call. The V and J ends lost 3 bases and 0 bases respectively, with 9 bases between them. This CDR3 comprises 15 residues. Germline V CDR1 and CDR2: LNHDA, SQIVND (reference sequence).

This clone has a handful of counts. The chain combines TRBV5-5 with TRBJ2-6; D gene uncertain. Germline CDR1 reads SGHKS; CDR2 reads YYEKEE (reference sequence). V dropped 4 bases and J dropped 2 bases, with 10 bases sitting between them. CDR3 length: 15 residues. The CDR3 protein is CASSRSGTGANVLTF. CDR3 nucleotides: TGTGCCAGCAGCCGGTCAGGTACTGGGGCCAACGTCCTGACTTTC.

The chain recombines TRBV7-6 with TRBJ1-1, with D perhaps TRBD1 (6 bases). V was shortened by 5 bases and J by 1 base, with 8 bases between the two germline ends. Germline-derived CDR1 and CDR2 are SGHVS and FNYEAQ. CDR3 length: 13 amino acids. CDR3 sequence (DNA): TGTGCCAGCAGCCGACAGGAGAACACTGAAGCTTTCTTT. Protein sequence: CASSRQENTEAFF.

The CDR3 loop reads CASSIQGNYGYTF. As DNA, the CDR3 is TGTGCCAGCAGTATACAGGGAAACTATGGCTACACCTTC. This chain connects TRBV28 to TRBJ1-2; maybe TRBD1 (6 bases). The germline V gene encodes CDR1 MDHEN and CDR2 SYDVKM. The CDR3 has 13 amino acids. The V end lost 5 bases, the J end lost 2 bases, and 9 bases lay between the germline ends.

Worth noting for this clone: An end of the junction does not agree with germline; a read error may underlie this. The chain joins TRBV7-9 to TRBJ2-3; TRBD2 matches at 15 bases. CDR1 SEHNR and CDR2 FQNEAQ come from the germline V gene (reference sequence). This CDR3 spans 16 amino acids. The CDR3 reads CSSSTGLAGGTDTQYF. In nucleotides, the CDR3 is TGTTCCAGCAGCACGGGACTAGCGGGAGGTACGGATACGCAGTATTTT.

This clone was detected a few times. V and J are TRBV6-5 and TRBJ2-5; 8 bases fit TRBD1. Germline assignment: CDR1 MNHEY and CDR2 SVGAGI. The CDR3 contains 14 residues. Trimming removed 5 bases from V and 4 bases from J; junction bases left unmatched: 6. The CDR3 protein is CASSPRTGRETQYF. CDR3 sequence (DNA): TGTGCCAGCAGTCCCCGGACAGGGAGAGAGACCCAGTACTTC.

As to this clone: Other DNA sequences from this sample encode an identical CDR3 as well. The chain employs TRBV5-1 and TRBJ2-7; D is possibly TRBD2 (5 bases). The CDR3 is made up of 12 amino acids. Between the trimmed V and J ends, which lost 3 bases and 4 bases, there was a span of 8 bases. The germline V gene encodes CDR1 SGHRS and CDR2 YFSETQ. CDR3 DNA: TGCGCCAGCAGCTCAGGAGGTTACGAGCAGTACTTC. This codes for CASSSGGYEQYF.

V and J are TRBV28 and TRBJ2-7, with TRBD2 as a possible D gene (6 bases). The V gene's germline CDR1 is MDHEN and CDR2 SYDVKM. The V end was cut by 3 bases, the J end by 5 bases, with 14 bases between. The length of the CDR3 is 14 residues. The CDR3 sequence is CASSFPWRGHEQYF. CDR3 nucleotides: TGTGCCAGCAGTTTCCCATGGAGGGGCCACGAGCAGTACTTC.

The rearrangement joins TRBV5-4 to TRBJ2-1, with 15 bases identical to TRBD2. Per the germline V gene, CDR1 is SGHNT and CDR2 is YYREEE (reference sequence). The CDR3 covers 16 residues. V lost 3 bases and J lost 7; bases outside the gene matches: 5. CDR3 sequence (DNA): TGTGCCAGCAGCTCCGGGGGACTAGCGGGGGGAAATGAGCAGTTCTTC. Its protein is CASSSGGLAGGNEQFF.